This entry is about one T cell receptor (beta chain). This clone's antigen is unknown. Per-base quality was not reported, and no clone a single base away is much larger than it. Each PCR received spiked-in synthetic TCR analog templates so that absolute template abundance could be estimated from read counts. TCRbeta CDR3 regions were amplified from genomic DNA with bias-controlled V and J gene primers using the immunoSEQ assay. Rearranged TCRbeta segments were sequenced at approximately 20X coverage. Per the original workflow: Sequencing errors were corrected by clustering and CDR3s were annotated against IMGT to assign V, D and J genes. Downstream analyses used only productive TCRbeta rearrangements, leaving out any out-of-frame or stop-codon sequences. To compute clonality, Shannon entropy was normalized by the log of the number of unique productive sequences and then subtracted from one. Fisher's exact test with Benjamini-Hochberg correction, at a threshold of adjusted p below 0.01, was used to find clones that differed between time points or between blood and tumor. Here the immuneACCESS table is served through TCRdb, limited to in-frame sequences with V and J called. Missing clones are a known gap in these copies; in checked studies unresolved V genes cover under half, and the rest lacks a known reason. Clonal size and the V and J genes are those of that table, whereas D and trimming came from the DNA. The sample table records 23,000 or so clones; approximately 82% of these occur just once. The biggest ten clones account for about 1.5% of the sample.

This record comes from a study of PD-L1 blockade in urothelial cancer (TCRdb year 2017). As for the study more broadly: Therapy was started in the mid-2010s for all patients, and atezolizumab 1,200 mg was administered intravenously every 3 weeks. Durable clinical benefit was defined as a progression-free survival longer than 6 months, and TCR features were additionally tested against progression-free survival and overall survival. Some ten patients reached durable clinical benefit, while some 20 patients did not. About 90% of the roughly 30 patients were identified as males with urothelial cancer of bladder origin, and a prior smoking history was reported by 18 of 29 patients. TCR sequencing covered pretreatment tumor samples and matched, serially collected peripheral blood taken before and after atezolizumab treatment. Blood samples gave a median of approximately 150,000 T cells and 80,000 or so unique TCRs, with a median clonality of approximately 0.08. Blood samples were analyzed at two time points: 3 weeks after treatment start (second dose) and 6 weeks after treatment start. In the same patients who had TCR sequencing, pretreatment tumors also underwent whole exome sequencing and RNA sequencing. Pretreatment blood TCR-seq was available for around 29 patients, at least one posttreatment blood collection was obtained for some 24 patients, and tumor TCR-seq was available for some 24 patients. Somatic, immune and clinical correlates of response to PD-L1 blockade with atezolizumab in urothelial cancer were the focus of an exploratory multi-omic analysis. An ECOG performance status of 0 or 1 was recorded for the patients, and 0 to 3 prior chemotherapy regimens had been received by the patients.

Findings and caveats that apply to the study as a whole: Because of the small sample size (n ≈ 29) and the many exploratory analyses performed, the results are intended to be regarded as hypothesis-generating. Improved progression-free and overall survival was associated with having pretreatment peripheral blood TCR clonality below the median. Among patients with durable benefit, tumor-associated TCR clones showed greater expansion in peripheral blood 3 weeks after treatment started (n ≈ 24, p = 0.022).

The time point label corresponds to: peripheral blood 6 weeks after treatment start. A cohort of roughly 30 patients with locally advanced or metastatic urothelial carcinoma, treated at Memorial Sloan Kettering on a trial protocol, was included. Peripheral blood mononuclear cells were collected pretreatment and during treatment, with between 1 and 8 total time points obtained per patient. The Qiagen DNeasy Blood extraction kit was used to purify genomic DNA from total PBMCs and tumor samples. PBMCs were collected pretreatment and during treatment, and were isolated and stored as previously described. Unmatched junction bases come to 6, with V trimmed by 8 bases and J by 0 bases. Via the germline V gene (reference sequence), CDR1 is MNHNY and CDR2 SVGAGI. Taken from cysteine to phenylalanine, the CDR3 has 14 residues. Only CDR3 DNA is held: 42 bases, read in frame from base 1.

The chain was built from TRBV6-6 and TRBJ2-7, with TRBD1 matching 8 junction bases. The specimen comprised PBMCs, sampled around atezolizumab (anti-PD-L1) treatment. The sequence was collected from a man between 65 and 85 years old with urothelial cancer. This receptor has the CDR3 CASHTGGPSYEQYF. In nucleotides, the sequence is TGTGCCAGCCATACAGGGGGGCCCTCCTACGAGCAGTACTTC.